This T cell receptor (beta chain) was sequenced for a study of breast tumors, draining lymph nodes, adjacent tissues. Each CDR3 protein is one row after TCRdb ran MiXCR on the multiplex PCR reads. The repertoire holds over 200,000 distinct CDR3 sequences, with 30% to 35% as singletons. Germline V gene data show CDR1 as SQVTM and CDR2 as ANQGSEA. Trimming took 5 bases from V and 7 from J, leaving 21 bases between them. The CDR3 loop spans 14 amino acids. Breast cancer patients provided tissue from their axillary draining lymph nodes. This clonotype was detected a few times. The receptor's source is a female donor with breast cancer. Some clones in this sample may be carry-over from other donors' samples. The chain carries TRBV29-1 and TRBJ2-7, with TRBD2 as a possible D gene (6 bases). The sequenced material came from axillary lymph node tissue. CDR3 bases: TGCAGCGTTCGTCGTGGAGGGCCTAGGACGGAGCAGTACTTC. It codes for CSVRRGGPRTEQYF.